What follows describes a single T cell receptor beta chain. Individual cDNA molecules received unique molecular identifiers in the library. In TCRdb, the RACE reads were re-called with MiXCR into one record per CDR3 protein. The sample holds 40,000 or so distinct CDR3 sequences; approximately 11% are singletons and the top ten take roughly 2.5%. Time point: patch test 3, about 24 weeks after DPC sensitization. Documented treatment: therapeutic diphenylcyclopropenone sensitization with weekly scalp DPC. It was from unfractionated whole blood that total RNA was extracted. Blood sampling preceded each patch test application. The CDR3 spans 15 residues. The V and J ends lost 2 bases and 7 bases respectively, with 12 bases between them. Germline lookup yields CDR1 SEHNR and CDR2 FQNEAQ (reference sequence). The source of the sample is a study of human T cells and chemical hapten exposure. Study-level information: Epicutaneous patch tests delivered 0.01% DPC to the upper back, with evaluation at 6 days.

The TCR originated in a woman in her forties with alopecia areata. Some clones in this sample may be carry-over from other donors' samples. The genes are TRBV7-9 and TRBJ1-6; D is uncertain. Source: whole blood, taken in connection with sensitization to the hapten diphenylcyclopropenone (DPC). CDR3 sequence reads: CASSLYQDANSPLHF. The CDR3 region has the DNA TGTGCCAGCAGCTTATATCAGGACGCAAATTCACCCCTCCACTTT. The full variable domain, completed using reference TRBV7-9 and TRBJ1-6, is DTGVSQNPRHKITKRGQNVTFRCDPISEHNRLYWYRQTLGQGPEFLTYFQNEAQLEKSRLLSDRFSAERPKGSFSTLEIQRTEQGDSAMYLCASSLYQDANSPLHFGNGTRLTVT.